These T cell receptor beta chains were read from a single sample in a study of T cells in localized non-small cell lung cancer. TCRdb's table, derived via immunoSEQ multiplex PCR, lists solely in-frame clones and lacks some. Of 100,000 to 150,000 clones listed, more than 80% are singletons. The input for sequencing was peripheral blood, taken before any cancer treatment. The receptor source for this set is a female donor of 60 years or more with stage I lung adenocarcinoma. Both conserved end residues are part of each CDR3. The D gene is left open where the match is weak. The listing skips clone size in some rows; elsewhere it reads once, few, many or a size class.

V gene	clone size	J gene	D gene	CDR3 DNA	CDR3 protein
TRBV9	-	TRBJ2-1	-	TGTGCCAGCAGCGTAGGGTTGGGACGGGATAATGAGCAGTTCTTC	CASSVGLGRDNEQFF
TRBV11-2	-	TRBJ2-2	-	TGTGCCAGCAGCTTAGAAAGGCCGTCAAGGTTCGCGAACACCGGGGAGCTGTTTTTT	CASSLERPSRFANTGELFF
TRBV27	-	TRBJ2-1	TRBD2	TGTGCCAGCAGTTTAAAAGGAGCGGGAGAAGGGGAGCAGTTCTTC	CASSLKGAGEGEQFF
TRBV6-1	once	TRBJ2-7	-	TGTGCCACCACTACTTGGGGCTCCTACGAGCAGTACTTC	CATTTWGSYEQYF
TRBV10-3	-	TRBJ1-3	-	TGTGCCACCACGACCACCACCTCTGGAAACACCATATATTTT	CATTTTTSGNTIYF
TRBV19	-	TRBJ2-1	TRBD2	TGTGCCAGTAGTATGGGACTAGCGGGAGTAAAGTCGAATGAGCAGTTCTTC	CASSMGLAGVKSNEQFF
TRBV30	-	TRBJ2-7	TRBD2	TGTGCCTGGAGGGATGGGACTAGCAGGGACTACGAGCAGTACTTC	CAWRDGTSRDYEQYF
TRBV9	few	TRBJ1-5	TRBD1	TGTGCCAGCAGCGTAGGGACAGGGGCCAATCAGCCCCAGCATTTT	CASSVGTGANQPQHF
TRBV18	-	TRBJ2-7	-	TGTGCCAGCTCACCACTAGGGACTTCAGCCTACGAGCAGTACTTC	CASSPLGTSAYEQYF
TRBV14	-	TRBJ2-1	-	TGTGCCAGCAGCCAAGCGGTACTAGCTAATGAGCAGTTCTTC	CASSQAVLANEQFF
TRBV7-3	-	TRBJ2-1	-	TGTGCCAGCAGGAGGGACTTGAGCTCCTACAATGAGCAGTTCTTC	CASRRDLSSYNEQFF
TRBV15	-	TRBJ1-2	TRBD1	TGTGCCACCAGCAGACCGGGACAGGGAGACTATGGCTACACCTTC	CATSRPGQGDYGYTF
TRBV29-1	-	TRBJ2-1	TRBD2	TGCAGCGTTGAAGATCGGGGTAGCGGGAGCTACAATGAGCAGTTCTTC	CSVEDRGSGSYNEQFF
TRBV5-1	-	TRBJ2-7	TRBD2	TGCGCCACCTCTAGGGGGAGGTTAGCGGGGGAGCAGTACTTC	CATSRGRLAGEQYF
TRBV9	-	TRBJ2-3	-	TGTGCCACGTCGGGGGCGGGAGAGGAGACGCAGTATTTT	CATSGAGEETQYF
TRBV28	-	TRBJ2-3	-	TGTGCCAGCAGTTCCCCCGCGATAGACGCGTTTACAGATACGCAGTATTTT	CASSSPAIDAFTDTQYF
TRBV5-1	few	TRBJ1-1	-	TGCGCCAGCAGCTTGGGTCTGAACACTGAAGCTTTCTTT	CASSLGLNTEAFF
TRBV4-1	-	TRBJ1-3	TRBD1	TGCGCCAGCAGCCAAGATACAGGGGTATCTGGAAACACCATATATTTT	CASSQDTGVSGNTIYF
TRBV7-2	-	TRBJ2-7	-	TGTGCCAGCAGCTTAGCACGGCAGGGCGAGCAGTACTTC	CASSLARQGEQYF
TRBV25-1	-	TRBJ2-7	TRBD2	TGTGCCAGCAGTGACCCGGGACTAGCGGATGACGAGCAGTACTTC	CASSDPGLADDEQYF
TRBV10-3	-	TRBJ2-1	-	TGTGCCATCAAGGGTAGTGGGACTCAGGCCTACAATGAGCAGTTCTTC	CAIKGSGTQAYNEQFF
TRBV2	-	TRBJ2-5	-	TGTGCCAGCAGGACTAGTGTGGAGACCCAGTACTTC	CASRTSVETQYF
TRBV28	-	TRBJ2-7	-	TGTGCCAGCAGGCGGCGGCCTCGGGAGCAGTACTTC	CASRRRPREQYF
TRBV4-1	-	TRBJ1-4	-	TGCGCCAGCACCACCGGGACCCGCAGGGCTAATGAAAAACTGTTTTTT	CASTTGTRRANEKLFF
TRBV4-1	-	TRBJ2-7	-	TGCGCCAGCAGCCAAGTTGCCCTGGCTAGCGAGAGTTCACGGGCGAAGTACTTC	CASSQVALASESSRAKYF
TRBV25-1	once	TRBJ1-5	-	TGTGCCAGCAGTGAACGGGACAATCAGCCCCAGCATTTT	CASSERDNQPQHF
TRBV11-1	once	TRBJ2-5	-	TGTGCCAGCAGCTTCCGGGACCCGCTTAGGGAGACCCAGTACTTC	CASSFRDPLRETQYF
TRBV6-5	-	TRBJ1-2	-	TGTGCCAGCAGTTCGGTCCCCAACTATGGCTACACCTTC	CASSSVPNYGYTF
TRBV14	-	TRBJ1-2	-	TGTGCCAGCAGCCGCGGACGGAACTATGATGAGGGCTACACCTTC	CASSRGRNYDEGYTF
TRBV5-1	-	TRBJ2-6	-	TGCGCCAGCAGCGAAGGCTCCTCTGGGGCCAACGTCCTGACTTTC	CASSEGSSGANVLTF
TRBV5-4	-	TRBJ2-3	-	TGTGCCAGCAGCTCCGCGGGGAAGCGGGTCACAGATACGCAGTATTTT	CASSSAGKRVTDTQYF
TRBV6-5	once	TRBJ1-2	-	TGTGCCAGCAGTTACCGTAACGACAGAAACTATGGCTACACCTTC	CASSYRNDRNYGYTF
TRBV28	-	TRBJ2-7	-	TGTGCCAGCAGTTTATCGGTAGCGGCAGTTAACTACGAGCAGTACTTC	CASSLSVAAVNYEQYF
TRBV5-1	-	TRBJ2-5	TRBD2	TGCGCCAGCATCCGGACTAGCGGGAACCAAGAGACCCAGTACTTC	CASIRTSGNQETQYF
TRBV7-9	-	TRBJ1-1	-	TGTGCCAGCAGCCCTCAAACGGGGGCTGGAGCTGAAGCTTTCTTT	CASSPQTGAGAEAFF
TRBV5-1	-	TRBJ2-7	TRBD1	TGCGCCAGCACATGGGGACAGGGGGCTCACGAGCAGTACTTC	CASTWGQGAHEQYF
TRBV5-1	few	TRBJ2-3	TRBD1	TGCGCCAGCAGCTTTGGGACAGGAGTCACAGATACGCAGTATTTT	CASSFGTGVTDTQYF
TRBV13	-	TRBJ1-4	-	TGTGCCAGCAGCTCGACCGGGACGCCGGAGGAACTGTTTTTT	CASSSTGTPEELFF
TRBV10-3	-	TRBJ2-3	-	TGTGCCATCGGAATGGGCTCCAACACAGATACGCAGTATTTT	CAIGMGSNTDTQYF
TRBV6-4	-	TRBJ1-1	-	TGTGCCAGCAGGGGGGACAATCCGAACACTGAAGCTTTCTTT	CASRGDNPNTEAFF
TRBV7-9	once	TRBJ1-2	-	TGTGCCAGCAGCTTCCAGGGAGGTAACTATGGCTACACCTTC	CASSFQGGNYGYTF